What follows are 8 T cell receptor beta chains derived from one specimen sequenced in a study of PD-L1 blockade in urothelial cancer. As to time point: pretreatment peripheral blood. Some clones are missing from TCRdb's copy, which holds only in-frame ones; the method was immunoSEQ multiplex PCR. The sample has roughly 63,000 clones, about 76% seen once; the top ten hold around 3.2%. Sequenced material: PBMCs, taken around atezolizumab (anti-PD-L1) treatment. The source is a man in his 70s with urothelial cancer.

The V call is TRBV7-2, the J call TRBJ2-1, with TRBD1 as a possible D gene (5 bases). With 4 bases removed from V and 7 bases from J, the gap between germline ends came to 8 bases. The CDR3 totals 12 residues. Germline CDR1 reads SGHTA; CDR2 reads FQGNSA. Here the CDR3 reads CASSSYRNEQFF. For the CDR3, the DNA is TGTGCCAGCAGCTCGTACAGGAATGAGCAGTTCTTC.

This clone has a single count. V is TRBV7-8 and J is TRBJ1-2; D unclear. Germline V gives CDR1 SGHVS, CDR2 FQNEAQ. Trimming cost V 5 bases and J 4 bases, with 17 bases left between them. The CDR3 extends over 15 amino acids. The CDR3 nucleotides are TGTGCCAGCAGCCCGCTGCACGTAACTAGCTATGGCTACACCTTC. This codes for CASSPLHVTSYGYTF. The entire variable domain, with the rest obtained from reference TRBV7-8 and TRBJ1-2, is as follows: GAGVSQSPRYKVAKRGQDVALRCDPISGHVSLFWYQQALGQGPEFLTYFQNEAQLDKSGLPSDRFFAERPEGSVSTLKIQRTQQEDSAVYLCASSPLHVTSYGYTFGSGTRLTVV.

The chain carries TRBV2 and TRBJ1-5; maybe TRBD1 (5 bases). There are 14 residues in the CDR3. Germline loops: CDR1 SNHLY, CDR2 FYNNEI. Trimming removed 4 bases at V and 0 bases at J, with 7 bases between. This CDR3 is CASSGQYSNQPQHF. The CDR3 nucleotides read TGTGCCAGCAGTGGACAGTATAGCAATCAGCCCCAGCATTTT.

This chain joins TRBV2 and TRBJ2-3; TRBD2 matches at 7 bases. Germline CDR1 and CDR2: SNHLY and FYNNEI. The CDR3 is 15 residues long. V was pared by 4 bases and J by 1 base, with 5 bases of the junction left unmatched. This chain's CDR3 is CASSGVLAGTDTQYF. CDR3 bases: TGTGCCAGCAGTGGGGTCCTAGCGGGCACAGATACGCAGTATTTT.

This clone was found once. The gene calls are TRBV6-6 and TRBJ1-5; 7 nucleotides align to TRBD1. The CDR3 loop spans 15 amino acids. In germline, CDR1 is MNHNY, CDR2 SVGAGI (reference sequence). V trimming: 6 bases; J trimming: 2 bases; junction bases outside the gene matches: 7. This CDR3 reads CASSRDSSGNQPQHF. The CDR3, as DNA: TGTGCCAGCAGCCGGGACAGTTCGGGCAATCAGCCCCAGCATTTT.

The V call is TRBV7-2, the J call TRBJ2-3, with 10 nucleotides matching TRBD2. CDR1 and CDR2 (germline): SGHTA, FQGNSA. Trimming at V came to 3 bases and at J to 4 bases, leaving 7 bases not matched to a gene. The CDR3 sequence is 16 residues long. The CDR3 spells CASSFRAGGGADTQYF. DNA of the CDR3: TGTGCCAGCAGCTTCCGAGCGGGGGGGGGCGCAGATACGCAGTATTTT.

This chain joins TRBV29-1 and TRBJ1-4; a possible D gene is TRBD1 (6 bases). Germline values: CDR1 SQVTM, CDR2 ANQGSEA. V shed 5 bases and J shed 8 bases, with 18 bases lying between them. The CDR3 contains 14 residues. The CDR3 is CSVSTGSLFEKLFF. DNA of the CDR3: TGCAGCGTTTCCACAGGGTCACTCTTCGAAAAACTGTTTTTT.

This clone was found once. V is TRBV19 and J is TRBJ1-1, with TRBD1 identical over 8 bases. V shed 5 bases, J shed 0 bases, and the junction held 2 bases outside the gene matches. Per the germline V gene, CDR1 is LNHDA and CDR2 is SQIVND (reference sequence). CDR3 length: 14 residues. CDR3 DNA sequence: TGTGCCAGTAGTTCGGACAGGGTGAACACTGAAGCTTTCTTT. Translation: CASSSDRVNTEAFF. Using reference TRBV19 and TRBJ1-1 for the parts outside the CDR3, the full variable domain is DGGITQSPKYLFRKEGQNVTLSCEQNLNHDAMYWYRQDPGQGLRLIYYSQIVNDFQKGDIAEGYSVSREKKESFPLTVTSAQKNPTAFYLCASSSDRVNTEAFFGQGTRLTVV.